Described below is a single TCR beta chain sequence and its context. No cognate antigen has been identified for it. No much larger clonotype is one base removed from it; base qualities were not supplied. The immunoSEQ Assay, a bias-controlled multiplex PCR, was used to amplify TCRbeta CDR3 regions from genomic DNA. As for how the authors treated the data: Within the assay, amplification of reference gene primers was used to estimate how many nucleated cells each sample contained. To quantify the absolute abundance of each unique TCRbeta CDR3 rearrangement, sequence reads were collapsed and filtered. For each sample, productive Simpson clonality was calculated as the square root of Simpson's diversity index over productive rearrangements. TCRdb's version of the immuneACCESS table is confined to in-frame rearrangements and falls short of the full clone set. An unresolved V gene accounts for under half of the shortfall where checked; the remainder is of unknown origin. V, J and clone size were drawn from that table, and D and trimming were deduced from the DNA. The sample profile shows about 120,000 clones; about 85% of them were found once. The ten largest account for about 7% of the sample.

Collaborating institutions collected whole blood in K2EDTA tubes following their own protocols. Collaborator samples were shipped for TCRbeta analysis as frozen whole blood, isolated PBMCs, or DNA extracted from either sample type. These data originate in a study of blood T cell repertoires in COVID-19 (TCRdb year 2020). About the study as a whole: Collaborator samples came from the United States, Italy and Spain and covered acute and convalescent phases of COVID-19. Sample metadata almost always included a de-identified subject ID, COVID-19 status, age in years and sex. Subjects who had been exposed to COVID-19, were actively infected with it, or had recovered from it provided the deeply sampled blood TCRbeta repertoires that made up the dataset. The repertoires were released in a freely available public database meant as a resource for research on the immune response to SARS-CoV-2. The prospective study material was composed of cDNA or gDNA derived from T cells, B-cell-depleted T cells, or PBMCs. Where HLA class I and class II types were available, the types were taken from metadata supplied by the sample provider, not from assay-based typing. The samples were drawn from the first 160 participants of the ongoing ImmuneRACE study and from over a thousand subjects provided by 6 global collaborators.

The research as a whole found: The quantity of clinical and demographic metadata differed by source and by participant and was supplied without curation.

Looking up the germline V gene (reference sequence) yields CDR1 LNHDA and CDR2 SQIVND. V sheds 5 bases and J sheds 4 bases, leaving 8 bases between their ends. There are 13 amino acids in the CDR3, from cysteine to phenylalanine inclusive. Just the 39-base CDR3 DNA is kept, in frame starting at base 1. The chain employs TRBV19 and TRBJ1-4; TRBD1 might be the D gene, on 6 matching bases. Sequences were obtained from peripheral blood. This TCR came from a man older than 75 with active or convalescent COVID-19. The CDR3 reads CASSPQGNEKLFF. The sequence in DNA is TGTGCCAGTAGTCCACAGGGTAATGAAAAACTGTTTTTT.